Described below is a single T cell receptor beta chain sequence and its context. In the authors' workflow: Reference gene primer amplification gave nucleated cell count estimates. The protocol was immunoSEQ multiplex PCR, while the TCRdb copy is restricted to in-frame clones and leaves out a portion. V and J calls and clone size are those listed in that table; D and trimming were worked out from the DNA. This sample yields 300,000 or so clones, of which approximately 88% are seen a single time; 5.5% to 7% belongs to the top ten. The data belong to a study of blood T cell repertoires in COVID-19. Study overall: Spain, Italy and the United States supplied samples that represented acute and convalescent COVID-19.

The sample was peripheral blood. The sequence was collected from a woman aged 25 to 39 who had recovered from COVID-19.

The chain's CDR3 is CASSEAGGPGELFF. CDR3 sequence (DNA): TGTGCCAGCAGCGAAGCGGGGGGGCCCGGGGAGCTGTTTTTT. The chain employs TRBV4-2 and TRBJ2-2; 10 bases map to TRBD2. The CDR3 loop spans 14 amino acids. The germline gives CDR1 LGHNA, CDR2 YNFKEQ. The J segment lost 6 bases and the V segment lost 5 bases, leaving 3 bases of the junction unmatched.